Listed below are T cell receptor beta chains from one sample, sequenced in a study of cytotoxic CD8 clonotypes in ibrutinib-treated CLL. The repertoire was sequenced with immunoSEQ multiplex PCR; TCRdb's copy has only in-frame clones and lacks some. The table has over 150,000 clones, around 84% seen once. The sequenced sample was PBMCs, obtained after 12 months of ibrutinib treatment. These receptors were collected from a human donor with chronic lymphocytic leukemia. The CDR3 runs from the conserved cysteine through the conserved F or W. Size values are once, few and many counts, or a class for expanded clones, and some rows have none.

clone_size,v_call,j_call,cdr3_aa
-,TRBV7-2,TRBJ2-1,CATLGDYNHEQFF
-,TRBV2,TRBJ1-1,CASSVAGSVNTEAFF
-,TRBV27,TRBJ2-7,CGTRGRAYEQYF
-,TRBV5-1,TRBJ1-4,CASSWYEGANEKLFF
once,TRBV29-1,TRBJ2-1,CSVETGEQFF
-,TRBV5-6,TRBJ2-5,CASSLFRPRSSETQYF
-,TRBV7-9,TRBJ2-3,CASSIGDRDTDTQYF
-,TRBV6-1,TRBJ1-4,CASSGGVATNEKLFF
-,TRBV2,TRBJ1-4,CASSGLGTSF
-,TRBV6-6,TRBJ2-7,CASSLGVTGEQYF
-,TRBV28,TRBJ2-5,CASSLPAAKETQYF
-,TRBV5-1,TRBJ2-5,CASSAQETQYF
-,TRBV7-3,TRBJ2-7,CASSDGGSSYEQYF
-,TRBV10-3,TRBJ2-1,CAAREGLAGYNEQFF
-,TRBV11-3,TRBJ2-5,CASSPGRGRRETQYF
-,TRBV5-7,TRBJ1-2,CASSWEGASYGYTF
-,TRBV2,TRBJ1-6,CASSGRGPGQGANSPLHF
-,TRBV28,TRBJ2-5,CASSSGLARETQYF
-,TRBV29-1,TRBJ1-5,CSVEEAGNSNQPQHF
-,TRBV19,TRBJ2-3,CASSIDRTSGDTDTQYF
-,TRBV2,TRBJ1-5,CASCKGARNQPQHF
-,TRBV21-1,TRBJ2-7,CASSKGPAETFYEQYF
-,TRBV2,TRBJ2-1,CASRKDLTYNEQFF
few,TRBV6-4,TRBJ2-7,CATLGSKRPTYEQYF
-,TRBV28,TRBJ2-1,CASSPPPSGAYNEQFF
-,TRBV7-2,TRBJ1-4,CASRLQGGTAEKLFF
-,TRBV7-2,TRBJ2-7,CASSLSGIEQYF
-,TRBV28,TRBJ1-2,CASSSSLRFANYGYTF
few,TRBV29-1,TRBJ1-1,CSVLNTEAFF
-,TRBV19,TRBJ1-5,CASSIHQTAPLTQHF
-,TRBV6-6,TRBJ1-2,CASRGGVRGGYTF